The text below deals with one T cell receptor (beta chain). Its antigen is not identified. The sample comes from a study of blood T cells in healthy people across ages. Study results and caveats: From one million sequenced T cells, diversity estimates were lower bounds.

The second PCR ran about 7 to 12 cycles with a sample-barcoded 5' primer and J-beta primers. TCRdb reprocessed the 5' RACE reads with MiXCR, giving one entry per CDR3 protein. Of about 2 million distinct CDR3 sequences in the sample, about 50% were seen once. The V segment lost 0 bases and the J segment 7 bases; nucleotides outside the gene matches: 20. This CDR3 comprises 19 residues. Germline CDR1 LGHNA, CDR2 YSLEER. Total RNA extraction produced at least 5.5 micrograms (per sample) for the study. The TCR sequence derives from a middle-aged woman in good health. This rearrangement joins TRBV4-3 to TRBJ2-7; 8 bases match TRBD1. Material for sequencing was blood. The CDR3 region has the DNA TGCGCCAGCAGCCAAGATCGGGCAGGGGGCCCATCTACCCACAGTGAGCAGTACTTC. Translated: CASSQDRAGGPSTHSEQYF.